This T cell receptor beta chain was captured in a study of blood T cells in healthy people across ages. Study in general: When template switching was applied, about one barcoded beta molecule was captured per two T cells. General study results and limits: TCR beta diversity correlated strongly with naive T cell percentage. Relative to aged donors, long-lived donors carried more naive CD4+ cells and displayed higher diversity. TCR beta diversity per million T cells fell roughly linearly with age.

Sample-barcoded 5' priming and a J-beta primer mix drove a second PCR of 7 to 11 cycles. TCRdb independently ran MiXCR on the 5' RACE reads; one entry per CDR3 protein. The sample consists of roughly 1.5 million distinct CDR3 sequences, roughly two fifths of them appearing once. On this clonotype itself: Its antigen is unknown.

The CDR3 is 13 amino acids. Germline V gene lookup returns CDR1 SGHTA and CDR2 FQGNSA. The source is a young woman in good health. Sequenced material: blood. The gene calls are TRBV7-2 and TRBJ2-1; D is unclear. TRBJ2-7 matches the DNA end more closely, so the J call is doubtful. The CDR3 DNA reads TGTGCCACCTGGGTCAGCTCCTACAATGAGCAGTACTTC. Amino acid sequence: CATWVSSYNEQYF.